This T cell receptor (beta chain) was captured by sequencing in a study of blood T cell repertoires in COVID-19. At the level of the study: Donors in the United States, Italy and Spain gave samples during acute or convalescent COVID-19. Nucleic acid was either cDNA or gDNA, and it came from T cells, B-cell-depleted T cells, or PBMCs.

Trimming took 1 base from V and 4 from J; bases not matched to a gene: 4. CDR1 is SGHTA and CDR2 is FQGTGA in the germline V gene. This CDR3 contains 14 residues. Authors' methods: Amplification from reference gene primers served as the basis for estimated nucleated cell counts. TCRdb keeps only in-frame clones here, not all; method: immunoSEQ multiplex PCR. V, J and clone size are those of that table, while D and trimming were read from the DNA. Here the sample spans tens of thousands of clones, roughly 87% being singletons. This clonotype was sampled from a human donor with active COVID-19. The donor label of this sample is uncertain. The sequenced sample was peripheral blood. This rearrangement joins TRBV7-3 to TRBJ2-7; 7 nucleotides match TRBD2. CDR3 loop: CASSLMGGYYEQYF. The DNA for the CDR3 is TGTGCCAGCAGCTTAATGGGAGGGTATTACGAGCAGTACTTC.